This T cell receptor (beta chain) appears in the sequencing data of a study of Ad26.COV2.S vaccination and SARS-CoV-2 variants. Study-wide results and caveats: Placebo recipients and vaccine recipients were similar in non-spike TCR breadth. While placebo recipients had lower spike-specific TCR breadth, vaccine recipients had more.

As to this clone: Its antigen is unknown.

Indicated treatment: roughly 18 received Ad26.COV2.S at low or high dose, single or two shots; about 5 received placebo; per-sample allocation not given. After the first vaccine or placebo injection, samples were drawn on day 63. Expression of Wuhan-strain SARS-CoV-2 spike came from the Ad26 vector that formed the vaccine. Sequencing used immunoSEQ multiplex PCR; TCRdb keeps in-frame clones, though not all of them. The repertoire holds roughly 420,000 clones, with roughly 90% as singletons. The receptor's source is a person aged 18-65 years who received the Ad26.COV2.S COVID-19 vaccine or a placebo. Source: peripheral blood, taken in a trial of Ad26.COV2.S vaccine versus placebo.

CDR3 amino acids: CASTLHPDRVTGELFF. The CDR3, as DNA: TGTGCCAGCACCCTTCATCCGGACAGGGTAACCGGGGAGCTGTTTTTT. The chain is built from TRBV27 and TRBJ2-2; 8 bases align to TRBD1. The CDR3 runs 16 residues. CDR1 and CDR2 from the germline V gene are MNHEY and SMNVEV (reference sequence). The trim removed 7 bases at V and 5 bases at J, leaving 12 bases unmatched.